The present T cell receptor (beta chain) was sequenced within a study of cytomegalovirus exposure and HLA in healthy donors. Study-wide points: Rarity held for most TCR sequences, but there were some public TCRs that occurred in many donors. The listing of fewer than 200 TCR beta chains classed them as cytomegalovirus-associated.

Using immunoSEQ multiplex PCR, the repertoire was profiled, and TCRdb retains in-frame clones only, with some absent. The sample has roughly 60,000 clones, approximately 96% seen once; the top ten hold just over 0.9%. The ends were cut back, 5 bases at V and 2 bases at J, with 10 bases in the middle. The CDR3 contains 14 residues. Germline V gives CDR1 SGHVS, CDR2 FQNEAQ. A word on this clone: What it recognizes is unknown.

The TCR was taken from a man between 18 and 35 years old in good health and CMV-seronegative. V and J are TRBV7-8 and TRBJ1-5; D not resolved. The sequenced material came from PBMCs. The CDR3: CASSRTRGNQPQHF. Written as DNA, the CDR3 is TGTGCCAGCAGCCGGACTAGAGGCAATCAGCCCCAGCATTTT.